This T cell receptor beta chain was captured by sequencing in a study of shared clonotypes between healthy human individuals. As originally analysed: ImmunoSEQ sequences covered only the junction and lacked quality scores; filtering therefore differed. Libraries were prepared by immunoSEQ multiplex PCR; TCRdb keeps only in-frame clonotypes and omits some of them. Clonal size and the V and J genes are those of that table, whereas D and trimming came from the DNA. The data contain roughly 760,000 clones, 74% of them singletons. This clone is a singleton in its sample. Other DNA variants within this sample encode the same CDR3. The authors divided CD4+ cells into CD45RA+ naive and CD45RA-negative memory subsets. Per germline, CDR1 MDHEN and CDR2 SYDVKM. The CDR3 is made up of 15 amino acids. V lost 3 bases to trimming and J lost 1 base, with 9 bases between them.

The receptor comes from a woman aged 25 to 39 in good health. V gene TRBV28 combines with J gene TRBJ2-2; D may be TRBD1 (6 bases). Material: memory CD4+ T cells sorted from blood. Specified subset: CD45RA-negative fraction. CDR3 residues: CASSFETGNTGELFF. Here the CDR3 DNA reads TGTGCCAGCAGTTTCGAGACAGGGAACACCGGGGAGCTGTTTTTT.